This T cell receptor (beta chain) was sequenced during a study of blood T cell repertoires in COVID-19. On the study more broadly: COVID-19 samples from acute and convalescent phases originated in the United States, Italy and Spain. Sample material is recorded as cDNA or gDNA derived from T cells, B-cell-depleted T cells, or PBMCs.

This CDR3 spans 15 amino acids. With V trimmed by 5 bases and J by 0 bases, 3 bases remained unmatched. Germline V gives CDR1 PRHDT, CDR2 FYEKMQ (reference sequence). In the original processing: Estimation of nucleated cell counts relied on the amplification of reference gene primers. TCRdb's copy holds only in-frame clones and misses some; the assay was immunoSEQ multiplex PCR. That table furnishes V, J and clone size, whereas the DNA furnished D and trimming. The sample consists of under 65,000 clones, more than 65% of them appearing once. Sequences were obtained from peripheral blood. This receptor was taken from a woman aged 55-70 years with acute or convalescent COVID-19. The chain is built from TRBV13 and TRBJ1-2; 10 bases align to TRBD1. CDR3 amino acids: CASSMGQGTNYGYTF. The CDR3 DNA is TGTGCCAGCAGCATGGGACAGGGGACTAACTATGGCTACACCTTC.